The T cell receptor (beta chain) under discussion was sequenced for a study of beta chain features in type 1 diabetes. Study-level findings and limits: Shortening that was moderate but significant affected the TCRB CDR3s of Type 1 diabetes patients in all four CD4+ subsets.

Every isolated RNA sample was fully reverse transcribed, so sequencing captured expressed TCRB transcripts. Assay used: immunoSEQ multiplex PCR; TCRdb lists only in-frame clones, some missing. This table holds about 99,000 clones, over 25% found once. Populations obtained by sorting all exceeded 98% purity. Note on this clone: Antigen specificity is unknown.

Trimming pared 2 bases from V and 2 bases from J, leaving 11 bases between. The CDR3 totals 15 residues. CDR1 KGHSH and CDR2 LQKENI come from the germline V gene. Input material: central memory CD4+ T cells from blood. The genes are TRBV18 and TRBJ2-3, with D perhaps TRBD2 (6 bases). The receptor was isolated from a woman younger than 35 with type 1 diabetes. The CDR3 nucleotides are TGTGCCAGCTCACCATTCCAGGGACTCACAGATACGCAGTATTTT. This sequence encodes CASSPFQGLTDTQYF.